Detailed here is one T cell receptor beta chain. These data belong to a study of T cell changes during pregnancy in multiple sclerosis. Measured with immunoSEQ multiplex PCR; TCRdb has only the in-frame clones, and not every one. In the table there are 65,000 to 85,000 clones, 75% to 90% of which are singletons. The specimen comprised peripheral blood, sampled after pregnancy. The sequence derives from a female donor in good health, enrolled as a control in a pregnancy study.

CDR3 bases: TGTGCCAGCAGCCAAGCAGTAACTAGCGGGAAGACAAATGAGCAGTTCTTC. This sequence encodes CASSQAVTSGKTNEQFF. The V gene is TRBV4-2, the J gene TRBJ2-1; the match to TRBD2 covers 10 bases. The CDR3 is 17 residues long. Unmatched junction bases numbered 10, after V lost 1 base and J lost 7 bases. Germline V gene data show CDR1 as LGHNA and CDR2 as YNFKEQ.